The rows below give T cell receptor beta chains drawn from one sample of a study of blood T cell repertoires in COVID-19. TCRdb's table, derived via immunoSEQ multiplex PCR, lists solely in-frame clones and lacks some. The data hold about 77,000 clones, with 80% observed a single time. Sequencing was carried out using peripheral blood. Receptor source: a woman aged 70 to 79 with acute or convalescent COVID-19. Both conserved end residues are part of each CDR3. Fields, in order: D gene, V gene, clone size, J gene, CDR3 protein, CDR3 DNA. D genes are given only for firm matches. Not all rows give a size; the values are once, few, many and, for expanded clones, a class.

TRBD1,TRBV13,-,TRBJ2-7,CASSLGQGGPYEQYF,TGTGCCAGCAGCTTAGGACAGGGGGGACCCTACGAGCAGTACTTC
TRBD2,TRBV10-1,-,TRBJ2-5,CASSVPPSGGLAGVGETQYF,TGCGCCAGCAGTGTCCCACCAAGCGGAGGACTAGCGGGGGTAGGAGAGACCCAGTACTTC
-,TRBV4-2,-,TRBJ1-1,CASSQHLDGNTEAFF,TGTGCCAGCAGCCAACATCTAGACGGGAACACTGAAGCTTTCTTT
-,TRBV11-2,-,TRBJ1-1,CASSLEGPNTEAFF,TGTGCCAGCAGCTTAGAGGGCCCGAACACTGAAGCTTTCTTT
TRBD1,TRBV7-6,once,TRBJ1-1,CASSLGGTGSTEAFF,TGTGCCAGCAGCTTAGGGGGGACAGGGAGCACTGAAGCTTTCTTT
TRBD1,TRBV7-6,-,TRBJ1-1,CASSLALGGGTEAFF,TGTGCCAGCAGCTTAGCCTTAGGGGGCGGCACTGAAGCTTTCTTT
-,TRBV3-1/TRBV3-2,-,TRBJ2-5,CASSLPAGTQYF,TGTGCCAGCAGCCTCCCGGCGGGGACCCAGTACTTC
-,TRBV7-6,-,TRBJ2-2,CASGSSAANTGELFF,TGTGCCAGCGGTAGTAGTGCCGCGAACACCGGGGAGCTGTTTTTT
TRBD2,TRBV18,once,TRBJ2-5,CASSPGLQETQYF,TGTGCCAGCTCTCCGGGACTACAAGAGACCCAGTACTTC
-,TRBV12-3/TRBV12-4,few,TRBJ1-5,CASSLAGRPQHF,TGTGCCAGCAGTTTAGCCGGGAGACCCCAGCATTTT
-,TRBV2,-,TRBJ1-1,CASSVRLQGNTEAFF,TGTGCCAGCAGCGTTAGGTTACAGGGGAACACTGAAGCTTTCTTT
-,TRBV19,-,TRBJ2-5,CASSIDPRVYGQETQYF,TGTGCCAGTAGTATAGATCCGAGGGTGTATGGGCAAGAGACCCAGTACTTC
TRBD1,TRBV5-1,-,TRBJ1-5,CASSFGTGGSNQPQHF,TGCGCCAGCAGCTTCGGGACAGGAGGCAGCAATCAGCCCCAGCATTTT
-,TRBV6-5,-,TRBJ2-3,CASSYGPSTDTQYF,TGTGCCAGCAGTTACGGGCCTAGCACAGATACGCAGTATTTT
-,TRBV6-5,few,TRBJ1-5,CASSYSGGPQHF,TGTGCCAGCAGTTACTCAGGAGGGCCCCAGCATTTT
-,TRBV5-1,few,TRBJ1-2,CASSSRTDTNYGYTF,TGCGCCAGCAGCAGCCGGACAGACACTAACTATGGCTACACCTTC
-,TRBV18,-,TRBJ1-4,CASSPLVGVREKLFF,TGTGCCAGCTCACCACTTGTCGGGGTGCGAGAAAAACTGTTTTTT
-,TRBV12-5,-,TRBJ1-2,CASGFFSREHNGYTF,TGTGCTAGTGGTTTTTTCTCCCGGGAACACAACGGCTACACCTTC
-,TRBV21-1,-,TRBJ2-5,CASSNLWPKEETQYF,TGTGCCAGCAGCAATCTCTGGCCCAAAGAAGAGACCCAGTACTTC
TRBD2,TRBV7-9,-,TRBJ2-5,CASSLASGAQETQYF,TGTGCCAGCAGCTTAGCTAGCGGGGCCCAAGAGACCCAGTACTTC
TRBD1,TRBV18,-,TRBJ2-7,CASSQGAQTYEQYF,TGTGCCAGCTCACAGGGGGCCCAGACCTACGAGCAGTACTTC
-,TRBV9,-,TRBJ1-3,CASSVGDSDTGNTIYF,TGTGCCAGCAGCGTAGGTGACAGTGATACAGGAAACACCATATATTTT
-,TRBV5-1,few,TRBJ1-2,CASSLDGQNNGYTF,TGCGCCAGCAGCTTGGACGGACAAAACAATGGCTACACCTTC
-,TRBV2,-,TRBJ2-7,CASSGGNEQYF,TGTGCCAGCAGTGGCGGGAACGAGCAGTACTTC
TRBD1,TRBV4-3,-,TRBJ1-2,CASSQDLGDSYGYTF,TGCGCCAGCAGCCAAGATCTGGGGGACAGCTATGGCTACACCTTC
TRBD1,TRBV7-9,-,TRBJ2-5,CASSSKGTGNQETQYF,TGTGCCAGCAGCTCAAAGGGGACAGGTAATCAAGAGACCCAGTACTTC
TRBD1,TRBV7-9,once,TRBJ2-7,CASSLEGTAYEQYF,TGTGCCAGCAGCTTAGAGGGGACAGCCTACGAGCAGTACTTC
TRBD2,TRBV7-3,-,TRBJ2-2,CASSSLAGGPPGELFF,TGTGCCAGCAGCTCCCTAGCGGGGGGGCCACCCGGGGAGCTGTTTTTT
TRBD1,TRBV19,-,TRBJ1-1,CASSNSGTGNTEAFF,TGTGCCAGTAGTAACTCTGGGACAGGGAACACTGAAGCTTTCTTT
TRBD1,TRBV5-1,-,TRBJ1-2,CASRYRSGGAEDYGYTF,TGCGCCAGCAGATATAGATCAGGGGGCGCTGAGGACTATGGCTACACCTTC
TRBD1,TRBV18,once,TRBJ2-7,CASSDDRVNLGYEQYF,TGTGCCAGCTCCGATGACAGGGTTAATTTAGGGTACGAGCAGTACTTC
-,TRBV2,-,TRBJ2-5,CASSPKETQYF,TGTGCCAGCAGCCCTAAAGAGACCCAGTACTTC
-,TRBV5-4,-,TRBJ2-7,CASSRPSLGSESYEQYF,TGTGCCAGCAGCCGTCCCTCCTTAGGTAGCGAGTCCTACGAGCAGTACTTC
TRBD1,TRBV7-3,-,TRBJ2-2,CASSLRGTGTGELFF,TGTGCCAGCAGCTTAAGAGGGACAGGGACCGGGGAGCTGTTTTTT
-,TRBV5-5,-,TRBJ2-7,CASSPGTFPYEQYF,TGTGCCAGCAGCCCCGGGACATTCCCCTACGAGCAGTACTTC
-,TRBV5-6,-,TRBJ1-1,CASSLGGGTEAFF,TGTGCCAGCAGCTTGGGGGGAGGCACTGAAGCTTTCTTT
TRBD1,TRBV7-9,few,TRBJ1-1,CASNLPGTGNTEAFF,TGTGCCAGCAACCTCCCCGGGACAGGGAACACTGAAGCTTTCTTT